This entry describes one T cell receptor beta chain. The antigen remains undetermined. This record comes from a study of CD4 T cells in relation to SARS-CoV-2 and coronaviruses. Background on the study: After roughly 9 days of antigen culture, PBMC TCR beta CDR3s were sequenced.

Sequencing used immunoSEQ multiplex PCR; TCRdb keeps in-frame clones, though not all of them. In the table there are more than 25,000 clones, 73% of which are singletons. Before the COVID-19 pandemic, during about 2010-2018, CD4+ T cells were taken from unexposed donors. The cells were cultured for 10 days before CD4+ T cells were isolated. Trimming removed 5 bases at V and 2 bases at J, with 9 bases between. CDR3 length: 13 amino acids. CDR1 and CDR2 from the germline V gene are LNHDA and SQIVND (reference sequence). The sequence was obtained from a human donor in good health. What was sequenced was CD4+ T cells from PBMCs, cultured in vitro. V is TRBV19 and J is TRBJ1-2; possible D gene TRBD1, 5 bases. CDR3 DNA: TGTGCCAGTAGTCCACAGGCGAACTATGGCTACACCTTC. Protein product: CASSPQANYGYTF.